The text below deals with one TCR beta chain. The table came from immunoSEQ multiplex PCR; TCRdb's copy has only in-frame clones and leaves some out. The sample holds 55,000 to 90,000 clones, almost 90% seen once. The data were obtained in a study of OX40 agonist ivuxolimab in advanced cancers. Study background: Antecedent anti-PD-1, anti-PD-L1 or anti-CTLA-4 therapy was permissible, with roughly 40% having received some.

The CDR3 runs to 15 residues. The V end was cut by 5 bases, the J end by 4 bases, with 15 bases between. Germline loops: CDR1 SGHTA, CDR2 FQGNSA. This TCR was sampled from an adult with an advanced solid tumor such as melanoma, head and neck, liver or kidney cancer. Material: CD4+ or CD8+ T cells sorted from blood, obtained in a trial of the OX40 agonist ivuxolimab. This sequence joins TRBV7-2 and TRBJ1-5; no definite D call. The CDR3 loop reads CASSPNGLKNQPQHF. The CDR3 DNA reads as TGTGCCAGCAGCCCCAACGGCCTGAAAAATCAGCCCCAGCATTTT.